This T cell receptor (beta chain) was sequenced during a study of cytomegalovirus exposure and HLA in healthy donors. Study-wide background: One earlier analysis, a look at 180 million or so T cells, found more than 100 million unique TCR beta sequences.

Points from the study as a whole: It was only CMV serostatus that was available as immune exposure information. A later analysis linked a missense DCLRE1C variant to TCR beta V- and J-gene trimming.

Donors had nominal health at sampling but likely had unrecorded immune exposures. Germline loops: CDR1 SEHNR, CDR2 FQNEAQ (reference sequence). This CDR3 is 15 amino acids long. The germline V and J ends were trimmed by 1 base and 9 bases, with 15 bases remaining between them. This clone showed up just once. Its antigen is currently unknown. The PCR ran on 60 Vbeta and 13 Jbeta primers. Here immunoSEQ multiplex PCR was the method, and the copy in TCRdb shows in-frame clones only, minus some. The sample yields roughly 62,000 clones, 77% seen once. This clonotype was sampled from a woman aged 40 to 50 in good health and CMV-seropositive. The material sequenced was PBMCs. The V call is TRBV7-9, the J call TRBJ1-4; a possible D gene is TRBD1 (5 bases). CDR3 loop: CASSLVYPRAQKLFF. DNA for the CDR3: TGTGCCAGCAGCTTAGTATATCCCAGGGCTCAAAAACTGTTTTTT.